The 5 T cell receptor beta chains given below trace back to one sample, sequenced in a study of cytomegalovirus exposure and HLA in healthy donors. Use of 60 Vbeta and 13 Jbeta primers characterized the PCR. Data came from immunoSEQ multiplex PCR; TCRdb stores just in-frame clones and leaves some out. The sample has under 150,000 clones; 82% are singletons. Sequencing used PBMCs. These receptors originate from a male donor in good health and CMV-seropositive.

The V and J genes are TRBV7-6 and TRBJ2-1, with 7 nucleotides matching TRBD1. The CDR3 is made up of 15 amino acids. The V and J ends lost 3 bases and 5 bases, in that order; junction bases with no gene match: 7. Germline CDR1 reads SGHVS; CDR2 reads FNYEAQ. The CDR3, as DNA: TGTGCCAGCAGCTTTCCTTGGGACAGAGACAATGAGCAGTTCTTC. It yields the protein CASSFPWDRDNEQFF.

This sequence joins TRBV14 and TRBJ2-7, with D possibly matching TRBD2 (8 bases). Germline V CDR1 and CDR2: SGHDN, FVKESK. The CDR3 covers 15 residues. V gave up 5 bases and J gave up 5 bases, with 19 bases separating them. Here the CDR3 DNA reads TGTGCCAGCAGCTCCCGGACAGGACTAGCCAACGAGCAGTACTTC. Amino acid sequence: CASSSRTGLANEQYF.

This clone appeared once. The chain has TRBV27 and TRBJ2-7; 9 positions agree with TRBD1. Trimming removed 6 bases from V and 7 bases from J; junction bases left unmatched: 7. Germline lookup yields CDR1 MNHEY and CDR2 SMNVEV (reference sequence). The CDR3 sequence is 13 residues long. Written as DNA, the CDR3 is TGTGCCAGCAGAAACAGGGGGCGGGAAGAGCAGTACTTC. Translating it yields CASRNRGREEQYF.

The gene calls are TRBV7-8 and TRBJ1-1; D ambiguous. Germline CDR1 SGHVS, CDR2 FQNEAQ. CDR3 size: 15 residues. Trimming took off 5 bases at V and 5 bases at J, with 18 bases between the two ends. CDR3 sequence reads: CASSPRREGVTEAFF. DNA of the CDR3: TGTGCCAGCAGCCCCCGCCGGGAGGGTGTTACTGAAGCTTTCTTT.

The chain employs TRBV6-5 and TRBJ1-5, with a weak D call TRBD1 (5 bases). Germline CDR1 reads MNHEY; CDR2 reads SVGAGI. Trimming removed 5 bases at V and 0 bases at J, with 11 bases between. The CDR3 is made up of 15 amino acids. The CDR3 region is CASSQGPNSNQPQHF. The DNA for the CDR3 is TGTGCCAGCAGTCAGGGTCCGAATAGCAATCAGCCCCAGCATTTT.